The subject of this entry is one T cell receptor (beta chain). Its matching antigen is unknown. Germline and genes: mouse. The read is 1 residue too short to cover the CDR3 end, so that end is filled in from the germline J gene. The germline V gene has CDR1 SGHSA and CDR2 FRNQAP. The CDR3 is 15 residues long. The V and J ends lost 0 bases and 0 bases, in that order; junction bases with no gene match: 0. This entry is derived from a study of tissue T cells after allogeneic stem cell transplantation. The time point was: mouse harvest day 7 after allogeneic transplant. Tail vein injection delivered 10^7 T-cell-depleted bone marrow cells and 10^6 splenic CD5+ T cells. The table came from immunoSEQ multiplex PCR; TCRdb's copy has only in-frame clones and leaves some out. The sample includes approximately 8,500 clones, roughly 44% of them seen just once. Points from the study as a whole: The study did not identify alloreactive or antigen-specific tissue TCRs, and some clones might be persisting host cells.

Sequenced input: skin. The V and J genes are TRBV16 and TRBJ2-3, with 7 positions matching TRBD1. This receptor was obtained from a female BALB/c mouse given C57BL/6 T cells with graft-versus-host disease after an allogeneic hematopoietic cell transplant. The CDR3 DNA, read in part, is TGTGCAAGCAGCTTAGAGACAGGGAGTGCAGAAACGCTGTAT. This gives the protein CASSLETGSAETLY. The whole CDR3 protein reads CASSLETGSAETLYF.